The following is a T cell receptor (beta chain) sequence with its context. In the study's own analysis: Reference gene primers were amplified, and this amplification served to estimate nucleated cell counts. Sequencing used immunoSEQ multiplex PCR; TCRdb keeps in-frame clones, though not all of them. V and J calls plus clone size are reproduced from that table; the DNA served to infer D and trimming. The sample has about 120,000 clones; just over 85% are singletons. V gave up 3 bases and J gave up 4 bases; unmatched junction bases: 9. CDR3 size: 17 residues. Looked up from germline, CDR1 is LGHNA and CDR2 is YSLEER. This sample is drawn from a study of blood T cell repertoires in COVID-19. Study summary: T cells, B-cell-depleted T cells, or PBMCs provided the cDNA or gDNA that served as material.

The receptor comes from a woman aged 45-60 years with active or convalescent COVID-19. The rearrangement joins TRBV4-3 to TRBJ2-2; TRBD2 matches 9 bases. Input material: peripheral blood. The CDR3 DNA reads TGCGCCAGCAGCCATCTCAGCGGGAGGATTGGCACCGGGGAGCTGTTTTTT. Its translation: CASSHLSGRIGTGELFF.